This T cell receptor (beta chain) was observed in a study of molecular identifiers for immune sequencing clone quantification. The germline gives CDR1 MNHEY, CDR2 SVGEGT. V dropped 5 bases and J dropped 5; count of bases not matched to a gene: 11. The CDR3 has 15 residues. MiXCR, applied by TCRdb to the PCR reads, yields one record per CDR3 protein. The sample includes around 470,000 distinct CDR3 sequences, about 22% of them seen just once. Concerning this clonotype: Its target is unknown.

Naive CD8 T cells were FACS-sorted by CD8+CD4-CCR7+CD45RA+ markers. Study conclusions and caveats: Clones that exceeded 20 RNA copies held over 98% of effector molecules, yet under 1% in naive cells.

The sequence came from a human donor in good health. Some libraries in this study had Jurkat cell RNA spiked in. The rearrangement links TRBV6-2 or TRBV6-3 to TRBJ2-5; 7 bases agree with TRBD1. Sequences were obtained from naive CD8+ T cells from blood, with Jurkat cell RNA spiked in. The subset here: FACS-sorted CD8+CD4-CCR7+CD45RA+ naive T cells. CDR3 nucleotides: TGTGCCAGCAGTCCCTGGGACAGTTCGTTGGAGACCCAGTACTTC. Translation gives CASSPWDSSLETQYF.